This T cell receptor beta chain came from a study of T cell responses to AZD1222 COVID-19 vaccine. Whole-study context: Pooled samples include second doses given at about 4 or 12 weeks. Overall study results and limits: Close to half of all spike-specific TCRs reportedly target regions of the variants that are unmutated. Spike-specific TCR breadth and depth grew following two AZD1222 doses. Donors were chiefly white British, with a greater number of females, and clonal diversity was perhaps underestimated.

The V gene end was trimmed by 4 bases and the J gene end by 4 bases; junction bases not matched to a gene: 6. Per germline, CDR1 LGHDT and CDR2 YNNKEL (reference sequence). CDR3 length equals 15 residues. Only in-frame clones appear in the TCRdb table, and some are missing; sequencing was by immunoSEQ multiplex PCR. The sample gives about 120,000 clones, roughly 90% of which show up once; around 9.4% is in the top ten. Comment on this clone: As yet, its antigen is unknown.

The sequence derives from an adult in good health. The source was peripheral blood, collected on day 0 of AZD1222 vaccination. The chain recombines TRBV3-1 (or the pseudogene TRBV3-2) with TRBJ1-2, with TRBD1 matching 10 bases. In DNA, the CDR3 is TGTGCCAGCAGCCCCGGACAGGGGGGGTTCTATGGCTACACCTTC. Protein product: CASSPGQGGFYGYTF.